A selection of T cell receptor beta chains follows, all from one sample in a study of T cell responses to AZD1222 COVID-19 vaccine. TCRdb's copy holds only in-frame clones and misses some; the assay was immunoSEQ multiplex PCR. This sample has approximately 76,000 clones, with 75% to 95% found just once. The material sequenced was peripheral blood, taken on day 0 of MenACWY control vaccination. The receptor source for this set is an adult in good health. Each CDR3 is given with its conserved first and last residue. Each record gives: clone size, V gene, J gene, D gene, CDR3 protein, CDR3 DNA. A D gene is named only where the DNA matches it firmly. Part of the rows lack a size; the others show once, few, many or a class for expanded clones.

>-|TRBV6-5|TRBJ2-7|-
CASSSSQGNYEQYF
TGTGCCAGCAGTTCGAGCCAGGGGAATTACGAGCAGTACTTC
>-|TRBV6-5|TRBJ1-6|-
CAISPVGSGNSPLHF
TGTGCCATCTCCCCGGTGGGATCTGGGAATTCACCCCTCCACTTT
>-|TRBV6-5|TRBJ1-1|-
CASSYWGRRNTEAFF
TGTGCCAGCAGTTATTGGGGCAGGAGGAACACTGAAGCTTTCTTT
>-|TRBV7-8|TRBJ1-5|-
CASSDSSNQPQHF
TGTGCCAGCAGCGACAGTTCCAATCAGCCCCAGCATTTT
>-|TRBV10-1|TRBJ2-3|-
CASSESSTDTQYF
TGCGCCAGCAGTGAAAGCAGCACAGATACGCAGTATTTT
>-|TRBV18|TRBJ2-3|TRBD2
CASSPTDAGGGTDTQYF
TGTGCCAGCTCACCAACGGACGCGGGAGGGGGCACAGATACGCAGTATTTT
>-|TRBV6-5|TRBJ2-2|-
CASVRAGEAGELFF
TGTGCCAGCGTGAGGGCAGGGGAAGCCGGGGAGCTGTTTTTT
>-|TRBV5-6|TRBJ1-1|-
CASSLLGPNTEAFF
TGTGCCAGCAGCTTGCTTGGACCGAACACTGAAGCTTTCTTT
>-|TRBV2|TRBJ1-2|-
CASSVPGGYTF
TGTGCCAGCAGTGTCCCCGGAGGCTACACCTTC
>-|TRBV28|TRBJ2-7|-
CASSFWSEQPSYEQYF
TGTGCCAGCAGTTTCTGGTCGGAGCAACCTTCCTACGAGCAGTACTTC
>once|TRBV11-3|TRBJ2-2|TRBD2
CASSLYIGGRHTGELFF
TGTGCCAGCAGCTTATATATTGGCGGGAGACACACCGGGGAGCTGTTTTTT
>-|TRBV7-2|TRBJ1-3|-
CASSLVGFGGGYGNTIYF
TGTGCCAGCAGCTTAGTGGGGTTTGGGGGGGGTTATGGAAACACCATATATTTT
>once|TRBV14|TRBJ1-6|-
CASSLSPQGGSPLHF
TGTGCCAGCAGCCTTTCCCCGCAGGGCGGGTCACCCCTCCACTTT
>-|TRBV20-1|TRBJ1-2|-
CSASLDGTSNYGYTF
TGCAGTGCTAGTCTCGACGGCACCTCCAACTATGGCTACACCTTC
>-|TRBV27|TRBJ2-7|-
CASSLRQTYEQYF
TGTGCCAGCAGTTTAAGACAGACCTACGAGCAGTACTTC
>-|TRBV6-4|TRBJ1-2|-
CASSPILSSYGYTF
TGTGCCAGCAGTCCAATTCTATCTAGCTATGGCTACACCTTC
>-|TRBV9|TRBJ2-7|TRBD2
CASSVGLAGAHEQYF
TGTGCCAGCAGCGTGGGACTAGCGGGAGCACACGAGCAGTACTTC
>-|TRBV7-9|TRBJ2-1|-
CASSETPGASSYNEQFF
TGTGCCAGCAGCGAGACTCCGGGGGCCAGCTCCTACAATGAGCAGTTCTTC
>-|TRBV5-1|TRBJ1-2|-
CASSLAGDGYTF
TGCGCCAGCAGCTTAGCCGGGGATGGCTACACCTTC
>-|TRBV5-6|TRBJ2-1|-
CASTWGLSAPYNEQFF
TGTGCCAGCACCTGGGGGTTATCCGCCCCATACAATGAGCAGTTCTTC
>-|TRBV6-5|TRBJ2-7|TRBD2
CASSLSGSSYEQYF
TGTGCCAGCAGCCTTAGCGGGAGCTCCTACGAGCAGTACTTC
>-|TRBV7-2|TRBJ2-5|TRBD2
CASSLRPQGLAGRETQYF
TGTGCCAGCAGCTTAAGGCCACAGGGACTAGCGGGGAGGGAGACCCAGTACTTC
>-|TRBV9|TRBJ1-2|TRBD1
CASSARDRGGPDYGYTF
TGTGCCAGCAGCGCTAGGGACAGGGGTGGGCCCGACTATGGCTACACCTTC
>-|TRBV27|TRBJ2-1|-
CASSFGVANEQFF
TGTGCCAGCAGTTTCGGTGTGGCAAATGAGCAGTTCTTC
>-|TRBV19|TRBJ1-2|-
CASSMRGNYGYTF
TGTGCCAGTAGTATGAGGGGTAACTATGGCTACACCTTC
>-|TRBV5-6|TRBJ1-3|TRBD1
CASSLVGDRASGNTIYF
TGTGCCAGCAGCTTGGTCGGGGACAGGGCGTCTGGAAACACCATATATTTT
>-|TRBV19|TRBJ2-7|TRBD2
CASSTSGAYEQYF
TGTGCCAGTAGCACTAGCGGTGCATACGAGCAGTACTTC
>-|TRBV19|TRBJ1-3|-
CASSIQTGGNTIYF
TGTGCCAGTAGTATTCAAACAGGTGGAAACACCATATATTTT
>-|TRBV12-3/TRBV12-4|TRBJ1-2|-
CASSQTREGGYTF
TGTGCCAGCAGTCAGACGAGGGAGGGCGGCTACACCTTC